In this sample, the clone carrying this TCR beta chain turned up a few times. Its antigen is not identified. The CDR3 is cut off 3 residues early in the read; its end comes from the germline J gene. The data were obtained in a study of T cell clonality in common variable immunodeficiency. The CDR3 length is 14 residues. CDR1 and CDR2 from the germline V gene are DFQATT and SNEGSKA (reference sequence). V lost 1 base and J 0 bases, leaving 7 bases between the germline ends. General study findings and limits: Fewer deletions and N-nucleotide insertions were reportedly seen in common variable immunodeficiency TCR beta sequences. Compared with controls, CVID subjects had fewer shared TCRbeta clones.

Produced via immunoSEQ multiplex PCR; TCRdb's table is partial and in-frame only. The record shows fewer than 20,000 clones for this sample, with no singletons present. Material: peripheral blood mononuclear cells. This receptor was obtained from a human donor with common variable immunodeficiency. This chain connects TRBV20-1 to TRBJ1-5; D gene uncertain. The chain's CDR3 is CSARGTGSNQPQHF. Partial CDR3 DNA: TGCAGTGCTAGAGGTACTGGTAGCAATCAGCCC.